These 14 T cell receptor beta chains were sequenced from one sample in a study of CD8+CD57+ T cells in acquired aplastic anemia (dated by TCRdb to between 2017 and 2018). The sequencer listed for this sample is Illumina HiSeq 2000. Genomic DNA was used as template for profiling of TCR beta VDJ combinations and CDR3 sequences. Using fastp at Q25 and MiXCR, TCRdb reprocessed the public reads and kept productive beta chains. One record per CDR3 amino acid sequence lists the most common genes and DNA. For this sample there are a few hundred thousand distinct CDR3 sequences; roughly half appear just once. Approximately 8% of the sample lies in the top ten. Specimen: sorted CD4+, CD8+, or CD8+CD57+ T cells (not recorded which) from PBMCs. The receptors stem from a human donor with severe aplastic anemia or a healthy control (not recorded which).

This chain connects TRBV20-1 to TRBJ1-2, with D unresolved. Germline lookup yields CDR1 DFQATT and CDR2 SNEGSKA (reference sequence). CDR3 length: 15 amino acids. Trimming removed 0 bases from V and 5 bases from J, with 16 bases in between. CDR3 nucleotide sequence: TGCAGTGCTAGAGATCCCAAAGTTAGCTCGTATGGCTACACCTTC. It codes for CSARDPKVSSYGYTF.

This chain joins TRBV19 and TRBJ2-2; D might be TRBD2 (7 bases). Germline CDR1 and CDR2: LNHDA and SQIVND (reference sequence). The CDR3 is made up of 13 amino acids. V lost 7 bases and J 16 bases, leaving 22 bases between the germline ends. The CDR3 protein is CASIMRNTGGPFF. The CDR3, as DNA: TGTGCCAGTATTATGAGAAACACCGGGGGGCCGTTTTTT.

V and J are TRBV7-9 and TRBJ2-5; tentative D call: TRBD2 (5 bases). The CDR3 is made up of 16 amino acids. CDR1 and CDR2 (germline): SEHNR, FQNEAQ (reference sequence). V was clipped by 2 bases and J by 5 bases, with 18 bases between them. CDR3 sequence: CASSLSWLADRETQYF. The CDR3 coding sequence is TGTGCCAGCAGCTTATCTTGGCTAGCCGATCGGGAGACCCAGTACTTC.

The chain carries TRBV7-2 and TRBJ1-1; tentative D call: TRBD1 (6 bases). This CDR3 has 14 amino acids. Germline loops: CDR1 SGHTA, CDR2 FQGNSA. Trimming took off 5 bases at V and 1 base at J, with 11 bases between the two ends. CDR3 in DNA: TGTGCCAGCAGCCACGGGACACCGAACACTGAAGCTTTCTTT. The encoded protein is CASSHGTPNTEAFF.

The count of this clonotype is one. The V gene is TRBV2, the J gene TRBJ2-6, with D perhaps matching TRBD2 (5 bases). Looked up from germline, CDR1 is SNHLY and CDR2 is FYNNEI. The V and J ends lost 6 bases and 0 bases respectively, with 9 bases between them. The CDR3 totals 15 residues. CDR3 protein: CASSQGSSGANVLTF. The DNA of the CDR3 is TGTGCCAGCAGCCAAGGGAGCTCTGGGGCCAACGTCCTGACTTTC.

The chain recombines TRBV6-5 with TRBJ1-4; D is ambiguous. Between the trimmed V and J ends, which lost 4 bases and 0 bases, there was a span of 9 bases. The CDR3 sequence is 15 residues long. The germline CDR1 and CDR2 sequences are MNHEY and SVGAGI. The DNA for the CDR3 is TGTGCCAGCAGTTGGACGACTCCAACTAATGAAAAACTGTTTTTT. It codes for CASSWTTPTNEKLFF.

This clonotype was counted at least ten times. This chain links TRBV20-1 with TRBJ2-1; 7 bases align to TRBD1. Germline CDR1 and CDR2: DFQATT and SNEGSKA (reference sequence). J lost 3 bases, V lost 3 bases, and 2 bases had no gene match. This CDR3 is 13 amino acids long. The CDR3 loop is CSARRDSYNEQFF. The DNA of the CDR3 is TGCAGTGCTAGGAGGGACAGCTACAATGAGCAGTTCTTC.

The J gene is TRBJ1-4, the V gene TRBV5-4; 9 bases align to TRBD1. After removal of 5 bases from V and 7 bases from J, the junction contained 6 bases not matched to a gene. In germline, CDR1 is SGHNT, CDR2 YYREEE (reference sequence). The CDR3 is 14 amino acids. CDR3 sequence: CASSPTGGVEKLFF. In nucleotides, the CDR3 is TGTGCCAGCAGTCCAACAGGGGGCGTTGAAAAACTGTTTTTT.

This clonotype was recorded at least ten times. The CDR3 is CASSYGREIGLAQYF. The CDR3 bases are TGTGCCAGCAGTTACGGGCGGGAGATAGGTCTCGCCCAGTACTTC. The chain recombines TRBV6-6 with TRBJ2-5; TRBD2 agrees at 7 bases. Germline CDR1 and CDR2: MNHNY and SVGAGI (reference sequence). CDR3 length equals 15 residues. V trimming: 2 bases; J trimming: 9 bases; junction bases outside the gene matches: 12.

The V call is TRBV7-8, the J call TRBJ2-5, with D possibly TRBD2 on 6 matching bases. CDR1 is SGHVS and CDR2 is FQNEAQ in the germline V gene. Trimming left V 6 bases short and J 5 bases short, with 19 bases between. This CDR3 is 15 amino acids long. CDR3 sequence reads: CASSDWGTPRETQYF. CDR3 DNA: TGTGCCAGCAGTGATTGGGGGACTCCCAGGGAGACCCAGTACTTC.

The rearrangement uses TRBV7-7 and TRBJ2-7; D ambiguous. V lost 5 bases and J lost 5, with 16 bases in between. The V gene's germline CDR1 is SSHAT and CDR2 FNYEAQ (reference sequence). The CDR3 length is 14 residues. CDR3 loop: CASSARTPRDEQYF. Written as DNA, the CDR3 is TGTGCCAGCAGCGCCCGGACCCCTCGGGACGAGCAGTACTTC. The complete variable domain, with remaining parts taken from reference TRBV7-7 and TRBJ2-7, reads GAGVSQSPRYKVTKRGQDVTLRCDPISSHATLYWYQQALGQGPEFLTYFNYEAQPDKSGLPSDRFSAERPEGSISTLTIQRTEQRDSAMYRCASSARTPRDEQYFGPGTRLTVT.

V usage is TRBV9 and J usage is TRBJ2-2; 7 bases are a match to TRBD1. J gave up 7 bases and V 3 bases, and 6 bases lay outside the gene matches. Germline V gives CDR1 SGDLS, CDR2 YYNGEE. The CDR3 consists of 14 residues. The CDR3 DNA reads as TGTGCCAGCAGCGAGGCAGGGGGTAGCGGGGAGCTGTTTTTT. Translating it yields CASSEAGGSGELFF. The full variable domain, in which reference TRBV9 and TRBJ2-2 provide the parts outside the CDR3, is DSGVTQTPKHLITATGQRVTLRCSPRSGDLSVYWYQQSLDQGLQFLIQYYNGEERAKGNILERFSAQQFPDLHSELNLSSLELGDSALYFCASSEAGGSGELFFGEGSRLTVL.

There are a few counts of this clonotype. V gene TRBV7-9 combines with J gene TRBJ1-2; 10 bases agree with TRBD1. Germline V gene data show CDR1 as SEHNR and CDR2 as FQNEAQ (reference sequence). The CDR3 extends over 14 amino acids. Trimming took 5 bases from V and 6 from J; bases not matched to a gene: 6. The CDR3 nucleotides read TGTGCCAGCAGCGAAGACAGGGGGCAAGATGGCTACACCTTC. Its translation is CASSEDRGQDGYTF.

The chain employs TRBV19 and TRBJ1-1, with D unclear. The CDR3 has 15 amino acids. V dropped 3 bases and J dropped 5 bases, with 16 bases sitting between them. Germline values: CDR1 LNHDA, CDR2 SQIVND (reference sequence). The CDR3 DNA reads as TGTGCCAGTAGTATCCAGCGAGGGTCCAGAACTGAAGCTTTCTTT. It is translated as CASSIQRGSRTEAFF.